Each of the 14 T cell receptor beta chains below was sequenced from the same sample in a study of control samples from healthy donors and cancer patients. The repertoire was sequenced with immunoSEQ multiplex PCR; TCRdb's copy has only in-frame clones and lacks some. The sample holds 65,000 to 75,000 clones, about 88% seen once. The sample was blood. Receptors originate from a woman between 50 and 59 years old in good health.

The table lists this clone with a few counts. The rearrangement joins TRBV7-8 to TRBJ2-2; 9 positions agree with TRBD1. The CDR3 is 15 amino acids. Germline CDR1 reads SGHVS; CDR2 reads FQNEAQ. V trimming: 5 bases; J trimming: 7 bases; junction bases outside the gene matches: 8. This CDR3 reads CASSLQGAGVGELFF. As DNA, the CDR3 is TGTGCCAGCAGCCTACAGGGGGCTGGGGTCGGGGAGCTGTTTTTT.

This chain uses TRBV9 with TRBJ1-4; D is undetermined. The V and J ends lost 1 base and 0 bases respectively, with 4 bases between them. Germline lookup yields CDR1 SGDLS and CDR2 YYNGEE. CDR3 size: 14 residues. The CDR3 is CASSVQATNEKLFF. In nucleotides, the CDR3 is TGTGCCAGCAGCGTACAGGCAACTAATGAAAAACTGTTTTTT.

This clone was detected only a few times. This chain connects TRBV18 to TRBJ2-7; no reliable D call. The CDR3 consists of 11 residues. V gave up 6 bases and J gave up 4 bases, with 7 bases separating them. Germline CDR1 KGHSH, CDR2 LQKENI. The DNA for the CDR3 is TGTGCCAGCTCTTACGCTTACGAGCAGTACTTC. Translation: CASSYAYEQYF.

This clone is medium-sized within its sample. This chain connects TRBV4-1 to TRBJ1-5; maybe TRBD1 (5 bases). This CDR3 is built from 15 residues. Germline loops: CDR1 MGHRA, CDR2 YSYEKL. Trimming took off 7 bases at V and 4 bases at J, with 17 bases between the two ends. The CDR3: CASTPSGGGNQPQHF. CDR3 coding DNA: TGCGCCAGCACCCCAAGTGGGGGAGGTAATCAGCCCCAGCATTTT.

The rearrangement joins TRBV5-6 to TRBJ1-6; tentatively, D is TRBD1 (6 bases). CDR3 length: 17 residues. The V end lost 4 bases, the J end lost 5 bases, and 19 bases lay between the germline ends. Germline CDR1 and CDR2: SGHDT and YYEEEE. The CDR3 bases are TGTGCCAGCAGCAACGACAGGCCTCCCTTTAATAATTCACCCCTCCACTTT. Residues: CASSNDRPPFNNSPLHF.

The chain uses TRBV27 and TRBJ2-7; tentatively, D is TRBD1 or TRBD2 (5 bases each). This CDR3 region has 15 residues. V was shortened by 5 bases and J by 6 bases, with 20 bases between the two germline ends. Germline assignment: CDR1 MNHEY and CDR2 SMNVEV (reference sequence). CDR3 sequence: CASSPMWGSGSEQYF. The CDR3 DNA follows: TGTGCCAGCAGTCCCATGTGGGGGAGTGGTTCCGAGCAGTACTTC.

The chain carries TRBV19 and TRBJ1-5, with D perhaps matching TRBD1 (6 bases). V lost 6 bases and J lost 7, with 13 bases in between. CDR3 size: 13 residues. Germline V lookup: CDR1 LNHDA, CDR2 SQIVND (reference sequence). The CDR3 nucleotides are TGTGCCAGTAGGGGGCAGGGGTGGCAGCCCCAGCATTTT. Translating it yields CASRGQGWQPQHF.

This chain links TRBV6-4 with TRBJ2-1, with TRBD1 as a possible D gene (5 bases). CDR3 length: 13 amino acids. V dropped 8 bases and J dropped 8 bases, with 16 bases sitting between them. The germline V gene has CDR1 MRHNA and CDR2 SNTAGT. The DNA for the CDR3 is TGTGCCAGCGGGGCGAGTCCCCGAGATGAGCAGTTCTTC. Translated, it gives CASGASPRDEQFF.

The gene calls are TRBV6-5 and TRBJ2-1; TRBD2 matches 7 bases. The J segment lost 8 bases and the V segment lost 0 bases, leaving 7 bases of the junction unmatched. This CDR3 spans 15 amino acids. Per germline, CDR1 MNHEY and CDR2 SVGAGI. DNA of the CDR3: TGTGCCAGCAGTTACTCGTGGGAGGGCCTCTATGAGCAGTTCTTC. Protein: CASSYSWEGLYEQFF.

The chain has TRBV2 and TRBJ1-2; no definite D call. Germline lookup yields CDR1 SNHLY and CDR2 FYNNEI. With 0 bases removed from V and 7 bases from J, the gap between germline ends came to 9 bases. The CDR3 consists of 13 residues. The CDR3 DNA sequence: TGTGCCAGCAGTGAAGCCCGGAGAGCTGGCTACACCTTC. It codes for CASSEARRAGYTF.

This chain joins TRBV15 and TRBJ2-7, with D hard to call. Germline V CDR1 and CDR2: LNHNV, YYDKDF (reference sequence). The CDR3 covers 16 residues. Between the trimmed V and J ends, which lost 0 bases and 2 bases, there was a span of 14 bases. The CDR3 is CATSRDTTPPAYEQYF. The CDR3 nucleotides read TGTGCCACCAGCAGAGATACAACACCTCCTGCCTACGAGCAGTACTTC.

The rearrangement links TRBV24-1 to TRBJ2-1; no clear D. Germline CDR1 KGHDR, CDR2 SFDVKD. The CDR3 is made up of 14 amino acids. V was trimmed by 1 base and J by 2 bases, leaving 5 bases between them. The CDR3 is CATSDFGAYNEQFF. DNA for the CDR3: TGTGCCACCAGTGATTTTGGGGCCTACAATGAGCAGTTCTTC.

This rearrangement joins TRBV6-5 to TRBJ1-6; TRBD1 matches at 8 bases. This CDR3 contains 14 residues. The V gene end was trimmed by 6 bases and the J gene end by 10 bases; junction bases not matched to a gene: 8. The V gene's germline CDR1 is MNHEY and CDR2 SVGAGI. The CDR3 DNA follows: TGTGCCAGCAGCCGGACAGGGCAGGGATCACCCCTCCACTTT. It translates to CASSRTGQGSPLHF.

The chain employs TRBV7-3 and TRBJ2-3, with D perhaps TRBD2 (5 bases). Germline lookup yields CDR1 SGHTA and CDR2 FQGTGA. The CDR3 length is 14 residues. V lost 1 base and J 5 bases, leaving 10 bases between the germline ends. This CDR3 is CASSLSGLEDTQYF. The CDR3, as DNA: TGTGCCAGCAGCTTAAGCGGGCTAGAAGATACGCAGTATTTT. The full variable domain, rest sourced from reference TRBV7-3 and TRBJ2-3, is GAGVSQTPSNKVTEKGKYVELRCDPISGHTALYWYRQSLGQGPEFLIYFQGTGAADDSGLPNDRFFAVRPEGSVSTLKIQRTERGDSAVYLCASSLSGLEDTQYFGPGTRLTVL.